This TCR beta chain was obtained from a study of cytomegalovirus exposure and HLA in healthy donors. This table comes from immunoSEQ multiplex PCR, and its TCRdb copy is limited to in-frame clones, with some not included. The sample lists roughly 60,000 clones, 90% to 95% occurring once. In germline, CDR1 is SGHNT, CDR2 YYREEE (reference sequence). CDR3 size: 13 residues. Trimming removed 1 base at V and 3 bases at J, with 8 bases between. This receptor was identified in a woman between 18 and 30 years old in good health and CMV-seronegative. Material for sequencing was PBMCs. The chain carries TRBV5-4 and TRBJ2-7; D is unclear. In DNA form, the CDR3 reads TGTGCCAGCAGCTTGAGTCTCGGCTACGAGCAGTACTTC. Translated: CASSLSLGYEQYF.